The TCR beta chain under discussion was sequenced for a study of T cell repertoires in cytomegalovirus infection. TCRdb used MiXCR to reprocess the reads, holding one entry per CDR3 protein. The sample includes fewer than 350,000 distinct CDR3 sequences, around a sixth seen only once; the top ten take around 12%. Regarding the study as a whole: Public TCR beta family frequency separated CMV-and-HLA carriers, including in an independent cohort.

The V segment lost 4 bases and the J segment 6 bases; nucleotides outside the gene matches: 7. The CDR3 extends over 15 amino acids. Germline V CDR1 and CDR2: KGHDR, SFDVKD. A remark on this clonotype: Its antigen is unknown.

V usage is TRBV24-1 and J usage is TRBJ2-5, with TRBD1 matching over 10 bases. This clonotype was obtained from a human donor in good health (CMV status not recorded). Some clones in this sample may be carry-over from other donors' samples. The sample taken for sequencing was PBMCs. Here the CDR3 DNA reads TGTGCCACCAGTGACCCAAGGACAGGGGGAAAGACCCAGTACTTC. It translates to CATSDPRTGGKTQYF.